This record looks at one T cell receptor beta chain sequence and its context. One end of the junction varies from germline; a read error may be responsible. This entry is derived from a study of cytomegalovirus exposure and HLA in healthy donors. Primers for the PCR totalled 60 Vbeta and 13 Jbeta. Libraries were prepared by immunoSEQ multiplex PCR; TCRdb keeps only in-frame clonotypes and omits some of them. The sample shows about 92,000 clones, under 80% of them seen only once. The CDR3 contains 14 residues. From germline, CDR1 is SGHDT and CDR2 YYEEEE. This receptor was obtained from a man aged 50 to 59 in good health and CMV-seropositive. Sequencing input: PBMCs. This chain joins TRBV5-6 and TRBJ1-6, with D possibly matching TRBD1 (6 bases). The CDR3 spells CASSLGGRNSPLNF. CDR3 nucleotides: TGTGCCAGCAGCTTGGGGGGGCGGAATTCACCCCTCAACTTT.